These 3 T cell receptor beta chains originate from one sample sequenced in a study of early T cells in non-severe SARS-CoV-2 infection. TCRdb redid the calling of the 5' RACE reads with MiXCR, one entry per CDR3 protein. The sample has 99,000 or so distinct CDR3 sequences, roughly 15% seen once. Input material: whole blood. Receptors were obtained from an adult who was a healthcare worker with PCR-confirmed SARS-CoV-2 infection or an uninfected control (not recorded which).

The J gene is TRBJ2-2, the V gene TRBV29-1; 14 nucleotides match TRBD2. Trimming took 7 bases from V and 6 from J; bases not matched to a gene: 4. The CDR3 runs to 14 residues. Germline assignment: CDR1 SQVTM and CDR2 ANQGSEA. The CDR3 DNA is TGCAGCGCCGGGACTAGCGGGAGCTCCGGGGAGCTGTTTTTT. Translated, it gives CSAGTSGSSGELFF.

The J gene is TRBJ2-7, the V gene TRBV3-1, with a tentative D call TRBD1 (6 bases). The V end lost 4 bases, the J end lost 3 bases, and 13 bases lay between the germline ends. CDR3 length equals 14 residues. CDR1 is LGHDT and CDR2 is YNNKEL in the germline V gene (reference sequence). The CDR3, as DNA: TGTGCCAGCAGCCTTACGAGGGGGAACTACGAGCAGTACTTC. It translates to CASSLTRGNYEQYF.

This clonotype came up once. This could be a read error, since a much larger clone is one nucleotide away. The V call is TRBV7-8, the J call TRBJ2-5; no clear D. Germline CDR1 is SGHVS and CDR2 is FQNEAQ. Trimming removed 11 bases from V and 2 bases from J, with 21 bases in between. The CDR3 is 15 amino acids. CDR3 in amino acids: CAGTLSPSVQETQYF. As DNA, the CDR3 is TGTGCCGGCACCCTTAGCCCCTCGGTTCAAGAGACCCAGTACTTC.